The sample holds a few counts of the clone carrying this T cell receptor (beta chain). Its target is unknown. The sample is drawn from a study of T-cell memory formation after mild COVID-19. V dropped 8 bases and J dropped 5 bases, with 10 bases sitting between them. The CDR3 is 11 residues long. The V gene's germline CDR1 is MNHEY and CDR2 SMNVEV (reference sequence). TCR alpha and TCR beta cDNA libraries carrying sample barcodes and UMIs came from 5'RACE with constant-segment primers. TCRdb itself ran the 5' RACE reads through MiXCR, one entry per CDR3 protein. The table records just over 400,000 distinct CDR3 sequences, 20% to 30% of them present only once. The study, taken as a whole, reports: Among CD4+ contracting clones, most were CM and EM, and CD8+ ones EMRA.

The J gene is TRBJ2-7, the V gene TRBV27; D might be TRBD2 (5 bases). The sample taken for sequencing was PBMCs or a T cell subset sorted from them (not recorded which). The clonotype comes from an adult woman who had mild COVID-19 (a few samples of this study predate the infection). Cell type and time point are not known. The CDR3, as DNA: TGTGCCAGCGGGTGGAGGCACGAGCAGTACTTC. Amino acids: CASGWRHEQYF.